This T cell receptor beta chain came from a study of blood T cell repertoires in COVID-19. Study background: COVID-19 samples, acute and convalescent, were from the United States, Italy and Spain. In each case, the material was cDNA or gDNA derived from T cells, B-cell-depleted T cells, or PBMCs.

Methods used by the authors: Using reference gene primer amplification, nucleated cell counts were estimated. Libraries were prepared by immunoSEQ multiplex PCR; TCRdb keeps only in-frame clonotypes and omits some of them. V and J calls and clone size are as listed in that table; D and trimming were resolved from the DNA. The sample lists about 90,000 clones, about 89% occurring once. The V gene's germline CDR1 is GTSNPN and CDR2 SVGIG (reference sequence). V lost 0 bases to trimming and J lost 7 bases; unmatched junction nucleotides: 5. There are 14 residues in the CDR3. This sequence originates from a woman aged 70 to 79 with acute or convalescent COVID-19. The chain carries TRBV30 and TRBJ1-4, with 7 bases aligning to TRBD1. The sample was peripheral blood. The CDR3: CAWSVRQGSEKLFF. The CDR3 bases are TGTGCCTGGAGTGTACGACAGGGTTCTGAAAAACTGTTTTTT.